The 12 T cell receptor beta chains listed next were all sequenced from one sample in a study of PD-L1 blockade in urothelial cancer. Method: immunoSEQ multiplex PCR; TCRdb's copy keeps in-frame clones and lacks some. The sample includes approximately 120,000 clones, more than 75% of them seen just once. Regarding time point: peripheral blood 6 weeks after treatment start. This specimen was PBMCs, taken around atezolizumab (anti-PD-L1) treatment. These receptor sequences come from a man aged 45-65 years with urothelial cancer.

This chain uses TRBV7-9 with TRBJ1-2; 8 nucleotides line up with TRBD1. The ends lost 8 bases at V and 5 bases at J; junction bases unmatched: 10. Germline CDR1 SEHNR, CDR2 FQNEAQ (reference sequence). CDR3 length equals 14 residues. CDR3 in amino acids: CASVWAGGLYGYTF. CDR3 sequence (DNA): TGTGCCAGCGTCTGGGCAGGGGGCCTTTATGGCTACACCTTC.

Here the CDR3 reads CASTTGGETQYF. The CDR3 DNA is TGTGCCAGCACCACAGGTGGGGAGACCCAGTACTTC. The chain is built from TRBV28 and TRBJ2-5, with D perhaps TRBD1 (5 bases). Germline CDR1 MDHEN, CDR2 SYDVKM. The germline V and J ends were trimmed by 7 bases and 5 bases, with 11 bases remaining between them. This CDR3 has 12 residues.

This chain connects TRBV19 to TRBJ1-5; TRBD1 might be the D (5 bases). Germline V gives CDR1 LNHDA, CDR2 SQIVND (reference sequence). This CDR3 is built from 17 residues. V lost 5 bases, J lost 5 bases, and 22 bases lay in between. The CDR3 reads CASSAEGTSIRYQPQHF. The CDR3 nucleotides are TGTGCCAGTAGTGCAGAAGGGACTTCCATTAGGTATCAGCCCCAGCATTTT.

Turning to this clone: Sequence at one end of the junction differs from germline and may be a read error. The chain is built from TRBV27 and TRBJ2-7, with D possibly TRBD2 on 5 matching bases. The V gene's germline CDR1 is MNHEY and CDR2 SMNVEV (reference sequence). CDR3 length: 14 amino acids. The chain's CDR3 is CASRLYRDSDEQYF. CDR3 DNA sequence: TGTGCCAGCAGATTATATCGGGATAGCGACGAGCAGTACTTC.

V gene TRBV19 combines with J gene TRBJ2-3, with TRBD2 as a possible D gene (5 bases). This CDR3 is 13 amino acids long. Trimming removed 6 bases from V and 6 bases from J, with 13 bases in between. Germline CDR1 LNHDA, CDR2 SQIVND (reference sequence). This CDR3 reads CASSRGLSDTQYF. Written as DNA, the CDR3 is TGTGCCAGTAGCCGAGGGCTTTCGGATACGCAGTATTTT.

This sequence joins TRBV11-2 and TRBJ2-3, with TRBD2 as a possible D gene (5 bases). V was clipped by 2 bases and J by 3 bases, with 9 bases between them. Germline V gene data show CDR1 as SGHAT and CDR2 as FQNNGV. The CDR3 runs 14 residues. The CDR3 sequence is CASSLSGNTDTQYF. CDR3 DNA: TGTGCCAGCAGCTTATCCGGGAATACAGATACGCAGTATTTT.

The genes are TRBV19 and TRBJ2-3; D may be TRBD2 (5 bases). Trimming cost V 4 bases and J 4 bases, with 12 bases left between them. The CDR3 is 14 amino acids. The germline gives CDR1 LNHDA, CDR2 SQIVND (reference sequence). CDR3 in amino acids: CASSRGNRPDTQYF. CDR3 DNA: TGTGCCAGTAGTAGAGGGAATCGCCCAGATACGCAGTATTTT.

The DNA of the CDR3 is TGCGCCAGCAGCTTGGCCTATGAGACCAGGAGCTACACCTTC. Its protein is CASSLAYETRSYTF. This chain links TRBV5-1 with TRBJ1-2; D not certain. The germline V gene has CDR1 SGHRS and CDR2 YFSETQ. The ends were cut back, 0 bases at V and 9 bases at J, with 15 bases in the middle. The CDR3 sequence is 14 residues long.

The chain combines TRBV4-1 with TRBJ2-7; 8 bases agree with TRBD2. Germline values: CDR1 MGHRA, CDR2 YSYEKL. The CDR3 spans 18 residues. With V trimmed by 1 base and J by 0 bases, 11 bases remained unmatched. The CDR3 loop is CASSQVYRGGDRSYEQYF. Written as DNA, the CDR3 is TGCGCCAGCAGCCAAGTCTACCGGGGGGGGGACCGCTCCTACGAGCAGTACTTC.

The chain is built from TRBV9 and TRBJ2-1; the match to TRBD1 covers 8 bases. From germline, CDR1 is SGDLS and CDR2 YYNGEE. V was pared by 0 bases and J by 0 bases, with 11 bases of the junction left unmatched. CDR3 size: 19 residues. The CDR3 sequence: CASSVAGGASHSSYNEQFF. CDR3 nucleotides: TGTGCCAGCAGCGTAGCAGGGGGCGCATCCCATAGCTCCTACAATGAGCAGTTCTTC.

Here the CDR3 DNA reads TGTGCCAGTAGTATCACGACAGGGACTAACTATGGCTACACCTTC. This translates into CASSITTGTNYGYTF. V is TRBV19 and J is TRBJ1-2; 7 bases are shared with TRBD1. The CDR3 spans 15 residues. V was clipped by 3 bases and J by 0 bases; unmatched bases: 4. Germline CDR1 is LNHDA and CDR2 is SQIVND (reference sequence).

This chain joins TRBV27 and TRBJ2-1; possible D gene TRBD2, 6 bases. The ends were cut back, 6 bases at V and 10 bases at J, with 16 bases in the middle. This CDR3 is 13 amino acids long. The V gene's germline CDR1 is MNHEY and CDR2 SMNVEV (reference sequence). This CDR3 reads CASRRTRLVEQFF. The CDR3 coding sequence is TGTGCCAGCAGGCGTACCCGACTAGTGGAGCAGTTCTTC.